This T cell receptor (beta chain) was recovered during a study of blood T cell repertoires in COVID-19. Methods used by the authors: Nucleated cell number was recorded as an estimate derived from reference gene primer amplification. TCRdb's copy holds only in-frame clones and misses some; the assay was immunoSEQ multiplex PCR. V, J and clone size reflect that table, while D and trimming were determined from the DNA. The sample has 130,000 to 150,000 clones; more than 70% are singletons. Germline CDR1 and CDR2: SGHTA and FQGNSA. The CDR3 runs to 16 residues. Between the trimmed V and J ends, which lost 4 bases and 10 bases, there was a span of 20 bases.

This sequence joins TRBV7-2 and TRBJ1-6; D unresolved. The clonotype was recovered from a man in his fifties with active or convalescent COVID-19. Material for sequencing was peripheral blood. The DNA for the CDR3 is TGTGCCAGCAGCTCAAGAGGCGGGCGTCGGGAATCACCCCTCCACTTT. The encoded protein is CASSSRGGRRESPLHF.